This T cell receptor (beta chain) is from a study of shared clonotypes between healthy human individuals. Study findings and constraints: Donor scarcity curtailed the genetic and exposure-history diversity represented herein. Only blood was sampled, and tissue TCR repertoires likely differ from blood ones.

Germline values: CDR1 SNHLY, CDR2 FYNNEI. The CDR3 totals 11 residues. Trimming left V 6 bases short and J 2 bases short, with 5 bases between. Sorted-subset replicate PCRs used roughly 210 ng of genomic DNA. This amount corresponded to about 30,000 T cell genomes. The assay was immunoSEQ multiplex PCR, and TCRdb's table has in-frame clones only and misses some. Here the sample spans about 2.4 million clones, 80% to 95% being singletons. CD4+ cells underwent separation, giving CD45RA+ naive and CD45RA-negative memory subsets. Points on this clone: Its antigen is unknown. The sample contains more than one DNA sequence encoding this CDR3.

This sequence was found in a young man in good health. Some clones in this sample may be carry-over from other donors' samples. Material for sequencing was naive CD4+ T cells from PBMCs. Regarding subset: CD45RA+ positively selected. The chain combines TRBV2 with TRBJ2-7; D uncertain. As DNA, the CDR3 is TGTGCCAGCAGCCTTACCTACGAGCAGTACTTC. This translates into CASSLTYEQYF.